The present entry profiles one TCR beta chain with its context. The antigen it binds to is not known. Base-call qualities are not available, and no considerably larger clone is one nucleotide away. The cohort comprised fewer than 750 healthy bone marrow donors. At the time of sampling, all cohort members were nominally healthy, though unrecorded immune exposures were likely present. The donor tested CMV seropositive and was one of the 289 seropositive cohort members. Every donor gave a peripheral blood sample, and the peripheral blood mononuclear cells from that sample were used for TCR beta sequencing. The Qiagen DNeasy Blood Extraction Kit was used to extract genomic DNA from the blood cell samples. Library preparation used the immunoSEQ multiplex PCR assay. For the multiplex PCR, a mixture combining 60 forward primers for TCR Vbeta segments and 13 reverse primers for TCR Jbeta segments was used. The CDR3 region of rearranged TCR beta genes was amplified from genomic DNA by a multiplex PCR assay. The Illumina HiSeq System was used to sequence the amplified TCR beta libraries as 87-base-pair reads. The study's own analysis went as follows. Across the 640 or so repertoires, a later analysis counted approximately 83 million unique TCR beta chains, roughly 11 million of which were shared by at least two donors. Raw reads were error-corrected and collapsed into unique sequences with a nearest-neighbor algorithm that merged closely related sequences to remove PCR and sequencing errors. V, D and J gene segments were assigned by aligning CDR3 sequences to IMGT reference sequences. For a sequence to be retained, a match of at least six nucleotides was required to both a V gene segment and a J gene segment. A rearrangement counted as productive if the CDR3 had no stop codons and remained in frame with V and J, and every other rearrangement counted as non-productive. Following IMGT convention, CDR3 was defined as the stretch from the second conserved V-encoded cysteine up to the conserved J-encoded phenylalanine. The earlier analysis of 450 to 750 of the donors excluded any sequence lacking an unambiguous match to a single V gene segment. An earlier analysis of under 750 of the donors called V segments functional above 56.7% productive rearrangements and segregating when the between-donor standard deviation exceeded 5%. A statistical classification framework was built for diagnosing cytomegalovirus status from the catalog of TCR beta chain sequences. In a later analysis, TCR nucleotide sequences were compared against IMGT/GENE-DB human TR gene sequences so that V and J genes could be assigned. Using the TCRdist pipeline, a later analysis assigned CDR3 sequences along with most-parsimonious VDJ recombination scenarios. A later analysis defined each TCR beta chain by its CDR3 amino acid sequence plus V-gene family, and excluded reads lacking a unique V-gene family. In a later analysis, 550 to 650 highly shared, low-generation-probability nucleotide sequences were removed to address suspected cross-contamination and a sequencing artifact. In a later analysis, a clonal expansion index was calculated for each public chain from normalized within-repertoire ranks of inferred template counts. In a later analysis, generation probabilities were computed using a VDJ recombination model fitted to out-of-frame rearrangements, and the results were checked against IGoR. A later analysis scored TCR-TCR, TCR-HLA and TCR-CMV co-occurrence with hypergeometric tests, applying a repertoire-size bias correction to TCR pairs. In a later analysis, false discovery rates were estimated by permuting HLA or CMV assignments 20 times. In a later analysis, co-occurring TCRs were grouped using DBSCAN, with TCRdist sequence similarity added in when clustering inside HLA-allele-positive subsets. For co-occurrence clustering, repertoires with fewer than 30,000 or more than 120,000 public chains were excluded, along with roughly 5 repertoires with anomalous nucleotide sharing. TCRdb retrieved this table from immuneACCESS and kept in-frame rearrangements only. Not all clones are present; in checked studies, unresolved V genes account for under half, and no reason is known for the remainder. The V and J calls and the clone size are those of that table, but D and trimming were determined from the DNA. Present in this sample are about 82,000 clones, 84% of which were seen just once. The ten biggest clones cover 15% to 20% of the sample.

The data stem from a study of cytomegalovirus exposure and HLA in healthy donors listed by TCRdb under 2017. Looking at the study overall: According to an earlier analysis of 587 of the donors, some 170 million T cells yielded 95 million to 140 million unique TCR beta sequences and approximately 280 Gb of sequence data. The genetic ancestry cluster associated with self-reported Caucasian donors included approximately 85% of the 398 genotyped donors. Around 330 gigabases of sequencing data and approximately 92 million unique TCR sequences made up an early release that covered over 550 HLA-typed donors. Rather than drawing on any new phenotypic data, the later analysis identified candidate immune exposures from TCR beta sequences and the way those sequences occurred across donors. The study combined high-throughput TCR immunosequencing, statistical association of individual TCRs with disease status, and machine learning to predict cytomegalovirus infection status. In a later genetic analysis, genome-wide SNP genotypes for about 55% of the roughly 700 donors were used, and that subset was treated as a discovery cohort. HLA typing covered class I and class II loci at four-digit resolution. On average, around 240,000 unique TCR beta nucleotide sequences were sequenced per donor among 398 genotyped donors of the cohort, with roughly 18% of those sequences being non-productive. Donor age, sex, ethnicity and CMV serostatus were compiled alongside the repertoire data. A separate validation cohort of 100 to 150 different subjects was used in addition to the roughly 700-subject first cohort. All discovery cohort repertoires had been generated on a single sequencing platform. A later analysis re-examined previously published TCR beta repertoires from several hundred donors and added high-resolution HLA genotyping to investigate patterns of TCR occurrence. The study aimed to test whether signatures of past pathogen exposure could be identified by cataloging public T cell receptors. Typing coverage differed by locus: A, B, C, DRB1 and DQB1 were typed in about 620-630 donors, DQA1 in about 560, DPA1 in 600 to 610, and DPB1 in approximately 450. To decide whether each TCR beta V gene segment behaved as functional or pseudogenic, an earlier analysis of approximately 620 of the donors relied on high-throughput TCR beta sequencing. Roughly five DR-DQ haplotypes were handled as single units for association and clustering, since linkage in the cohort was strong. The study profiled the T cell repertoires of under 700 subjects by immunosequencing and related them to cytomegalovirus serostatus. Study-wide findings and limitations: At a false discovery rate of 0.05, a later analysis linked under 20,000 TCR beta sequences to specific HLA alleles. The classifier was reported to diagnose cytomegalovirus status with high specificity and sensitivity in both the original cohort and the validation cohort. Correlated functional status among segregating V segments might reflect linkage disequilibrium, but an unknown experimental factor could not be ruled out. In a later analysis, several top co-occurrence clusters were reported to appear linked to parvovirus B19, influenza, CMV and Epstein-Barr virus. In an earlier analysis of around 600 of the donors, most TCR beta V segments appeared in productive rearrangements about 87% or about 30% of the time, broadly matching IMGT annotations. A further reported finding was that TCR beta sequences accurately predicted the HLA-A and HLA-B alleles for most subjects in the first cohort. For the cohort, immune exposure information was limited to CMV serostatus. While some public TCRs were present in many individuals, most TCR sequences turned up only very rarely across donors. Because counts were too low, roughly 18 rarely observed V segments, including chromosome 9 orphons, were left out of the earlier analysis of 587 of the donors. Because HLA typing was missing for some donors at each locus, association tests included only the typed subset. Strong co-occurrence of HLA alleles, especially DR and DQ, made assigning TCR associations to individual alleles difficult. The cohort was sequenced for TCR beta chains only, and without alpha or paired-chain data the features that could be detected were limited. It was suggested by the authors that the approach could potentially be generalized to other disease states and immunological phenotypes. In a later analysis, most CMV-associated TCR beta chains were found to appear HLA-restricted, with HLA associations seemingly driven largely by CMV exposure. Some IMGT-functional V segments, including TRBV6-2 and TRBV6-3, could not be told apart with the 87-base-pair reads, so those segments were excluded. Roughly uniform sequencing depth across donors was assumed in presence/absence analyses, although this assumption may not hold. A few of the identified cytomegalovirus-associated TCR beta chains were confirmed in vitro to be specific for cytomegalovirus antigens. The sequencing pipeline was judged likely to have produced a cluster of highly shared sequence variants as a technical artifact. In a later analysis, HLA-associated TCR beta chains showed more clonal expansion and lower generation probabilities than non-associated chains that were equally common. In a later genetic analysis, fewer N-insertions in productive TCRs were reported among donors in an Asian-associated ancestry cluster than the approximately 670-donor mean. A later genetic analysis associated a missense DCLRE1C variant with V-gene and J-gene trimming of TCR beta chains, and an independent cohort replicated the association. A later analysis found that TCR association rates varied across HLA loci, with DRB1 alleles showing the most associated TCRs and HLA-C alleles the fewest. In the study, about 150 TCR beta chains were listed as associated with cytomegalovirus.

The germline V gene specifies SGHAT as CDR1 and FQNNGV as CDR2. The CDR3 runs 14 amino acids, cysteine and phenylalanine included. Just CDR3 DNA is preserved here, 42 bases in frame from base 1. V sheds 2 bases and J sheds 2 bases, leaving 8 bases between their ends. The rearrangement combines TRBV11-2 with TRBJ2-3; the best D guess is TRBD1, with 5 bases matching. The TCR sequence derives from a man in his 70s in good health and CMV-seropositive. Sequencing was carried out using PBMCs. CDR3 protein: CASSLLTVTDTQYF. Here is the DNA: TGTGCCAGCAGCTTACTGACAGTCACAGATACGCAGTATTTT.